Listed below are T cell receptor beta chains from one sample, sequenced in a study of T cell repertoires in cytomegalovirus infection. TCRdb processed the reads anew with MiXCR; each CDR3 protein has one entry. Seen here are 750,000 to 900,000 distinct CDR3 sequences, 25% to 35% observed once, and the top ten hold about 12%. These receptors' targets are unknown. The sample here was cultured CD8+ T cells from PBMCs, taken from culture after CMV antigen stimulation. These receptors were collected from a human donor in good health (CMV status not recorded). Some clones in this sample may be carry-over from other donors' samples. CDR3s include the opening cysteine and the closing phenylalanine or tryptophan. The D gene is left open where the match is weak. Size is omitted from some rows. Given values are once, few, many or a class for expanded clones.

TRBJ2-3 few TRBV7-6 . CASSLGGMGTDTQYF TGTGCCAGCAGCTTAGGCGGGATGGGCACAGATACGCAGTATTTT
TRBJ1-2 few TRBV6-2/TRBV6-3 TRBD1 CASSYSSGTGGFGYGYTF TGTGCCAGCAGTTACTCCTCCGGGACAGGGGGTTTCGGCTATGGCTACACCTTC
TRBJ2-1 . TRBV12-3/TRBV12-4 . CASSLLYSPKDNEQFF TGTGCCAGCAGTTTGCTCTATAGCCCGAAGGACAATGAGCAGTTCTTC
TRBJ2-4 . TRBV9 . CASSVGDRRNIQYF TGTGCCAGCAGCGTAGGAGACAGGAGAAACATTCAGTACTTC
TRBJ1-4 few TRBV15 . CATSRDLIGGRTNEKLFF TGTGCCACCAGCAGAGATCTGATCGGGGGGCGAACTAATGAAAAACTGTTTTTT
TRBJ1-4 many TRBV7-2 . CASSSKGAANEKLFF TGTGCCAGCAGCAGCAAGGGTGCGGCTAATGAAAAACTGTTTTTT
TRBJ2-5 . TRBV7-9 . CASSVNLGETQYF TGTGCCAGCAGCGTAAATCTCGGAGAGACCCAGTACTTC
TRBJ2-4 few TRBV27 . CASSLSSTAKNIQYF TGTGCCAGCAGTTTATCGTCCACAGCCAAAAACATTCAGTACTTC
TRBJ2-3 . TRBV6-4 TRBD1 CASSGTGGGDTQYF TGTGCCAGCAGTGGGACAGGGGGCGGAGATACGCAGTATTTT
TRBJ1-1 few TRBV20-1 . CSATRENTEAFF TGCAGTGCTACGAGGGAGAACACTGAAGCTTTCTTT
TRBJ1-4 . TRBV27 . CASSGEGEKLFF TGTGCCAGCTCCGGGGAAGGTGAAAAACTGTTTTTT
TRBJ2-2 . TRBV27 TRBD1 CASRIGQGRTGELFF TGTGCCAGCAGGATCGGACAGGGCCGCACCGGGGAGCTGTTTTTT
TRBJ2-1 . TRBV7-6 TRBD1 CASSSRDRGHNEQFF TGTGCCAGCAGCTCCCGGGACAGGGGTCACAATGAGCAGTTCTTC
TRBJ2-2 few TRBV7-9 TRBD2 CASSSLKGGLVGTGELFF TGTGCCAGCAGCTCCCTTAAGGGGGGACTAGTAGGCACCGGGGAGCTGTTTTTT
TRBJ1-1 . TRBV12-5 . CASGLLQAEAFF TGTGCTAGTGGTCTACTGCAAGCTGAAGCTTTCTTT
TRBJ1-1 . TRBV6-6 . CASSYAVRRPPNTEAFF TGTGCCAGCAGTTACGCGGTCCGTAGGCCGCCGAACACTGAAGCTTTCTTT
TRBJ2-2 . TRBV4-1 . CASSLDPGTYTGELFF TGCGCCAGCAGTCTGGACCCCGGGACCTACACCGGGGAGCTGTTTTTT
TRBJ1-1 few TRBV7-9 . CASSLRGWSDTEAFF TGTGCCAGCAGCTTACGTGGGTGGTCGGACACTGAAGCTTTCTTT
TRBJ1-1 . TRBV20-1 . CSARDLTRMNTEAFF TGCAGTGCTAGAGATTTGACACGGATGAACACTGAAGCTTTCTTT
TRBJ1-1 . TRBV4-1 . CASSQGAGGSTEAFF TGCGCCAGCAGCCAAGGCGCGGGGGGAAGCACTGAAGCTTTCTTT
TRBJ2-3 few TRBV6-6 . CASSGGRSTNTQYF TGTGCCAGCAGCGGTGGTCGGAGCACAAATACGCAGTATTTT
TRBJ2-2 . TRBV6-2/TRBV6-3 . CASSYHGVHTGELFF TGTGCCAGCAGTTACCACGGGGTTCACACCGGGGAGCTGTTTTTT
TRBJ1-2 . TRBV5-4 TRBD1 CASSLGGGQGAYGYTF TGTGCCAGCAGCTTGGGGGGAGGACAGGGGGCTTATGGCTACACCTTC
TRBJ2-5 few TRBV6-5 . CASSYSQGSTQYF TGTGCCAGCAGTTACTCTCAGGGATCGACCCAGTACTTC
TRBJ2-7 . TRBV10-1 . CASSESGGSGPLYEQYF TGCGCCAGCAGTGAGTCGGGGGGTAGCGGACCCCTGTACGAGCAGTACTTC
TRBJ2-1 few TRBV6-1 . CAIGQSSYNEQFF TGTGCCATCGGACAAAGCTCCTACAATGAGCAGTTCTTC
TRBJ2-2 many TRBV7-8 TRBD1 CASSPDRGNTGELFF TGTGCCAGCAGCCCCGACAGGGGAAACACCGGGGAGCTGTTTTTT
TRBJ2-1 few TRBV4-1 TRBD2 CASSQVQRGGSYNEQFF TGCGCCAGCAGCCAAGTTCAGCGGGGGGGCTCCTACAATGAGCAGTTCTTC
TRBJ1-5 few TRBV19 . CASSIEVGQNNQPQHF TGTGCCAGTAGTATAGAGGTGGGGCAGAACAATCAGCCCCAGCATTTT
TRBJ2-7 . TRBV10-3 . CAISGSTSSLDEQYF TGTGCCATCAGTGGGAGCACTAGTTCCCTTGACGAGCAGTACTTC
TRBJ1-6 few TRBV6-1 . CASLAGHPSSYNSPLHF TGTGCCAGTCTGGCGGGACATCCGAGCTCCTATAATTCACCCCTCCACTTT
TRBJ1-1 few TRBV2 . CASSADTNTEAFF TGTGCCAGCAGCGCCGACACGAACACTGAAGCTTTCTTT
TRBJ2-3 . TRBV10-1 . CASSKKRADTQYF TGCGCCAGCAGTAAGAAAAGGGCAGATACGCAGTATTTT
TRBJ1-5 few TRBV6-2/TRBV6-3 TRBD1 CASSYLATGGPYQPQHF TGTGCCAGCAGTTACCTCGCTACAGGGGGCCCTTATCAGCCCCAGCATTTT
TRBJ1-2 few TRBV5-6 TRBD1 CASSLGTGDSYGYTF TGTGCCAGCAGCTTGGGGACAGGGGATTCCTATGGCTACACCTTC
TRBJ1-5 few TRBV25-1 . CASREQGQPQHF TGTGCCAGCAGGGAACAGGGTCAGCCCCAGCATTTT
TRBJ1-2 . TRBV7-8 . CASSLEATGFGYTF TGTGCCAGCAGCTTAGAGGCGACGGGTTTTGGCTACACCTTC
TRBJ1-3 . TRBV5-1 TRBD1 CASNLGYRGDSSGNTIYF TGCGCCAGCAACCTCGGATACAGGGGTGACAGCTCTGGAAACACCATATATTTT
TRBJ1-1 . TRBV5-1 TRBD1 CASSLGGQTTEAFF TGCGCCAGCAGCTTGGGGGGACAGACCACTGAAGCTTTCTTT
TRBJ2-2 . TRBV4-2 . CASSQGRLNTGELFF TGTGCCAGCAGCCAAGGACGGTTGAACACCGGGGAGCTGTTTTTT
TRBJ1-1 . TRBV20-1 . CSAHHMNTEAFF TGCAGTGCTCACCATATGAACACTGAAGCTTTCTTT
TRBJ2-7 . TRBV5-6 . CASSLGDLTPYEQYF TGTGCCAGCAGCTTGGGGGACCTTACACCCTACGAGCAGTACTTC